The table lists the clone carrying this T cell receptor beta chain with a few counts. Its antigen is not identified. These data originate in a study of T-cell memory formation after mild COVID-19. Overall study findings and caveats: Some SARS-CoV-2-responding clones were already detected in memory before infection. Clones shrinking from day 15 to 85 showed even CD4/CD8 mixes; later expanders tilted CD4+.

Using constant-segment primers, 5'RACE produced TCR alpha and TCR beta cDNA libraries carrying sample barcodes and UMIs. TCRdb independently ran MiXCR on the 5' RACE reads; one entry per CDR3 protein. The sample lists about 430,000 distinct CDR3 sequences, about a sixth occurring once. The CDR3 contains 15 residues. The germline V and J ends were trimmed by 1 base and 0 bases, with 9 bases remaining between them. In germline, CDR1 is MGHRA, CDR2 YSYEKL. The chain uses TRBV4-1 and TRBJ1-2; the D is unclear. Sample: PBMCs or a T cell subset sorted from them (not recorded which). This receptor was obtained from a man younger than 35 who had mild COVID-19 (a few samples of this study predate the infection). Cell type and time point are not known. The CDR3 loop is CASSQGEVTNYGYTF. The CDR3 region has the DNA TGCGCCAGCAGCCAAGGGGAGGTGACTAACTATGGCTACACCTTC.